This paragraph reports one TCR beta chain. Antigen specificity is unknown. The sample belongs to a study of T cell responses to AZD1222 COVID-19 vaccine. Some clones are missing from TCRdb's copy, which holds only in-frame ones; the method was immunoSEQ multiplex PCR. The sample carries fewer than 140,000 clones, around 91% recorded once. General observations from the study: Clonal diversity may have been underestimated, and the donors were mostly white British, with more females than males.

Germline-derived CDR1 and CDR2 are KGHDR and SFDVKD. The CDR3 is made up of 19 amino acids. Trimming removed 3 bases from V and 4 bases from J; junction bases left unmatched: 14. The specimen was peripheral blood, collected 28 days after the second AZD1222 dose. This receptor was obtained from an adult who received the AZD1222 COVID-19 vaccine. The rearrangement uses TRBV24-1 and TRBJ2-1, with 10 positions matching TRBD2. Here the CDR3 DNA reads TGTGCCACCAGTGATCTCCCGGTAGCGGGGGGCAGCGATTACAATGAGCAGTTCTTC. It specifies CATSDLPVAGGSDYNEQFF.